These 26 T cell receptor beta chains share one sample of origin, sequenced in a study of cytomegalovirus exposure and HLA in healthy donors. Using immunoSEQ multiplex PCR, the repertoire was profiled, and TCRdb retains in-frame clones only, with some absent. The sample shows over 250,000 clones, about 85% of them seen only once. Sample: PBMCs. These receptors were taken from a woman in her 30s in good health and CMV-seropositive.

The chain carries TRBV30 and TRBJ2-2; D is perhaps TRBD1 (5 bases). The CDR3 is 14 residues long. V was shortened by 1 base and J by 0 bases, with 6 bases between the two germline ends. Germline assignment: CDR1 GTSNPN and CDR2 SVGIG (reference sequence). CDR3 region: CAWSEGPNTGELFF. For the CDR3, the DNA is TGTGCCTGGAGTGAGGGGCCGAACACCGGGGAGCTGTTTTTT.

The rearrangement joins TRBV13 to TRBJ2-1; no firm D call. The CDR3 length is 11 residues. The V and J ends lost 9 bases and 3 bases respectively, with 6 bases between them. Per the germline V gene, CDR1 is PRHDT and CDR2 is FYEKMQ (reference sequence). CDR3 region: CARVGYNEQFF. CDR3 sequence (DNA): TGTGCCAGGGTGGGCTACAATGAGCAGTTCTTC.

The rearrangement joins TRBV4-1 to TRBJ2-7; D is unclear. The CDR3 runs 21 residues. Between the trimmed V and J ends, which lost 4 bases and 1 base, there was a span of 32 bases. CDR1 MGHRA and CDR2 YSYEKL come from the germline V gene. CDR3 coding DNA: TGCGCCAGCAGCCTACCTCTACGTGGAGTGGGTGTCTCTGGTGGTTCCTACGAGCAGTACTTC. This sequence encodes CASSLPLRGVGVSGGSYEQYF.

The rearrangement joins TRBV4-2 to TRBJ2-3, with D unresolved. Germline-derived CDR1 and CDR2 are LGHNA and YNFKEQ. Trimming removed 4 bases from V and 3 bases from J, with 14 bases in between. The CDR3 sequence is 15 residues long. The CDR3 coding sequence is TGTGCCAGCAGCCTTGGAAGCGCCTTAACAGATACGCAGTATTTT. It translates to CASSLGSALTDTQYF.

The V and J genes are TRBV9 and TRBJ2-1, with D uncertain. V dropped 0 bases and J dropped 2 bases, with 12 bases sitting between them. Germline loops: CDR1 SGDLS, CDR2 YYNGEE. The CDR3 is made up of 16 amino acids. CDR3: CASSVEVGLTYNEQFF. The CDR3 DNA sequence: TGTGCCAGCAGCGTAGAGGTGGGTTTGACCTACAATGAGCAGTTCTTC. Drawing the rest from reference TRBV9 and TRBJ2-1, the complete variable domain is DSGVTQTPKHLITATGQRVTLRCSPRSGDLSVYWYQQSLDQGLQFLIQYYNGEERAKGNILERFSAQQFPDLHSELNLSSLELGDSALYFCASSVEVGLTYNEQFFGPGTRLTVL.

V gene TRBV6-5 combines with J gene TRBJ2-7, with 7 bases identical to TRBD2. The CDR3 has 12 amino acids. Trimming took 2 bases from V and 6 from J; bases not matched to a gene: 1. Germline V CDR1 and CDR2: MNHEY, SVGAGI. The CDR3 coding sequence is TGTGCCAGCAGTTACGGCGGGAGCGAGCAGTACTTC. Translating gives CASSYGGSEQYF.

The chain has TRBV28 and TRBJ1-2, with a tentative D call TRBD1 (5 bases). The CDR3 spans 13 residues. Deletions cut 3 bases from V and 6 bases from J, with 11 bases between. The V gene's germline CDR1 is MDHEN and CDR2 SYDVKM. The CDR3 region has the DNA TGTGCCAGCAGTTTCGACAGAGACAATGGCTACACCTTC. It is translated as CASSFDRDNGYTF.

In its sample, this clone was seen once. The CDR3 region has the DNA TGTGCCAGCAGTTTACTCCTGACAGGGCGGATTGAAAAACTGTTTTTT. The encoded protein is CASSLLLTGRIEKLFF. The V gene is TRBV27, the J gene TRBJ1-4, with 7 bases matching TRBD1. V shed 2 bases and J 7 bases; nucleotides not matched to a gene: 10. This CDR3 spans 16 amino acids. Germline CDR1 reads MNHEY; CDR2 reads SMNVEV (reference sequence).

The chain is built from TRBV6-5 and TRBJ2-1; 10 bases match TRBD2. Germline V gene data show CDR1 as MNHEY and CDR2 as SVGAGI. The trim removed 0 bases at V and 5 bases at J, leaving 1 base unmatched. The CDR3 has 15 amino acids. CDR3: CASSYSGLANNEQFF. DNA for the CDR3: TGTGCCAGCAGTTACTCGGGACTAGCGAACAATGAGCAGTTCTTC.

The chain combines TRBV28 with TRBJ2-5; 8 nucleotides agree with TRBD2. This CDR3 has 13 amino acids. Trimming cost V 7 bases and J 5 bases; bases outside gene matches: 6. Germline V gene sequence: CDR1 MDHEN, CDR2 SYDVKM. The CDR3 here is CASTAGGEETQYF. In DNA form, the CDR3 reads TGTGCCAGCACCGCCGGGGGGGAGGAGACCCAGTACTTC.

The chain joins TRBV5-4 to TRBJ1-1; D is undetermined. The ends were cut back, 4 bases at V and 2 bases at J, with 9 bases in the middle. The CDR3 runs to 13 residues. The germline gives CDR1 SGHNT, CDR2 YYREEE (reference sequence). CDR3 sequence (DNA): TGTGCCAGCAGCCGGGAGGGTAACACTGAAGCTTTCTTT. Translating it yields CASSREGNTEAFF.

J is TRBJ1-2 and V is TRBV7-2; D unresolved. The CDR3 is 12 residues long. V lost 7 bases and J 3 bases, leaving 9 bases between the germline ends. Germline CDR1 reads SGHTA; CDR2 reads FQGNSA. The chain's CDR3 is CASTSGDYGYTF. CDR3 nucleotide sequence: TGTGCCAGCACTAGTGGGGACTATGGCTACACCTTC.

This clone was counted a single time. The J gene is TRBJ2-7, the V gene TRBV29-1; TRBD2 might be the D (6 bases). This CDR3 spans 15 amino acids. The V end was cut by 2 bases, the J end by 2 bases, with 16 bases between. CDR1 and CDR2 (germline): SQVTM, ANQGSEA. The CDR3 loop reads CSVEQRRGFPYEQYF. DNA of the CDR3: TGCAGCGTTGAACAACGGAGGGGTTTCCCCTACGAGCAGTACTTC.

This clone was counted once. This chain uses TRBV5-4 with TRBJ2-2, with TRBD2 as a possible D gene (5 bases). V dropped 2 bases and J dropped 4 bases, with 15 bases sitting between them. This CDR3 contains 16 residues. Germline CDR1 and CDR2: SGHNT and YYREEE (reference sequence). The CDR3, as DNA: TGTGCCAGCAGCTTATTACTAGGCCTCGCCACCGGGGAGCTGTTTTTT. Its translation is CASSLLLGLATGELFF.

This clone has only one observation. The rearrangement joins TRBV25-1 to TRBJ2-7, with 7 positions matching TRBD2. The V segment lost 6 bases and the J segment 3 bases; nucleotides outside the gene matches: 5. Germline V gives CDR1 MGHDK, CDR2 SYGVNS. CDR3 size: 13 residues. The CDR3 DNA sequence: TGTGCCAGCAGCCGGGGGGAAAGCTACGAGCAGTACTTC. It yields the protein CASSRGESYEQYF.

This chain's CDR3 is CASSSGHTNTGELFF. CDR3 sequence (DNA): TGCGCCAGCAGCTCGGGACATACGAACACCGGGGAGCTGTTTTTT. The J gene is TRBJ2-2, the V gene TRBV5-1, with a tentative D call TRBD1 (6 bases). The CDR3 has 15 residues. The germline V and J ends were trimmed by 3 bases and 0 bases, with 9 bases remaining between them. Germline CDR1 reads SGHRS; CDR2 reads YFSETQ.

This clone has only one observation. The V gene is TRBV7-3, the J gene TRBJ1-1; D gene uncertain. Germline CDR1 SGHTA, CDR2 FQGTGA. Trimming left V 5 bases short and J 0 bases short, with 10 bases between. The CDR3 consists of 14 residues. The CDR3 DNA reads TGTGCCAGCAGCCAAGCGGGGATGAACACTGAAGCTTTCTTT. Amino acids: CASSQAGMNTEAFF.

The chain has TRBV27 and TRBJ1-4; 7 bases are a match to TRBD1. The V segment lost 9 bases and the J segment 5 bases; nucleotides outside the gene matches: 9. The CDR3 totals 14 residues. Germline assignment: CDR1 MNHEY and CDR2 SMNVEV (reference sequence). CDR3 protein: CASRSGTVNEKLFF. In nucleotides, the CDR3 is TGTGCCAGTCGCTCCGGGACAGTGAATGAAAAACTGTTTTTT.

The chain carries TRBV6-4 and TRBJ2-7; 10 nucleotides match TRBD1. CDR1 MRHNA and CDR2 SNTAGT come from the germline V gene. V was clipped by 5 bases and J by 5 bases; unmatched bases: 12. The CDR3 is 16 residues long. The CDR3 DNA reads as TGTGCCAGCAGTCTAGCTCCGGGACAGGGGACCAACGAGCAGTACTTC. Translating it yields CASSLAPGQGTNEQYF.

The chain joins TRBV10-3 to TRBJ2-7; 11 bases match TRBD1. The germline CDR1 and CDR2 sequences are ENHRY and SYGVKD. After removal of 6 bases from V and 4 bases from J, the junction contained 11 bases not matched to a gene. The CDR3 length is 16 residues. In DNA form, the CDR3 reads TGTGCCATCAGAGGACAGGGGGCAAGTCTAGGGTACGAGCAGTACTTC. Its protein is CAIRGQGASLGYEQYF.

This chain joins TRBV7-2 and TRBJ2-1, with a weak D call TRBD1 (7 bases). V was cut by 5 bases and J by 10 bases, with 21 bases left in between. Germline V gene lookup returns CDR1 SGHTA and CDR2 FQGNSA. The CDR3 is 15 amino acids. DNA for the CDR3: TGTGCCAGCAGCCCAGAAGGGACAGCGGGTTGGGAGCAGTTCTTC. Its protein product is CASSPEGTAGWEQFF.

The count of this clone is one. J is TRBJ2-7 and V is TRBV11-1; 12 positions agree with TRBD2. CDR3 length: 15 residues. In germline, CDR1 is SGHAT, CDR2 FQDESV (reference sequence). The V gene end was trimmed by 1 base and the J gene end by 4 bases; junction bases not matched to a gene: 2. The CDR3 protein is CASSLGLAGVYEQYF. The CDR3 DNA sequence: TGTGCCAGCAGCTTAGGACTAGCGGGAGTTTACGAGCAGTACTTC.

Only one count was recorded for this clone. This chain connects TRBV9 to TRBJ2-1; 8 positions match TRBD2. CDR1 and CDR2 (germline): SGDLS, YYNGEE. The CDR3 sequence is 16 residues long. V lost 4 bases, J lost 9 bases, and 15 bases stayed unmatched. This CDR3 reads CASSSSRSGIEGEQFF. The CDR3 region has the DNA TGTGCCAGCAGCTCATCTCGTAGCGGGATAGAGGGTGAGCAGTTCTTC.

The CDR3 region is CASSLGSGRADEQFF. CDR3 coding DNA: TGCGCCAGCAGCTTGGGTAGCGGGAGGGCCGATGAGCAGTTCTTC. The chain recombines TRBV5-1 with TRBJ2-1, with 11 bases matching TRBD2. There are 15 residues in the CDR3. V was clipped by 0 bases and J by 8 bases; unmatched bases: 4. CDR1 SGHRS and CDR2 YFSETQ come from the germline V gene.

This chain links TRBV7-2 with TRBJ2-5, with D uncertain. Germline lookup yields CDR1 SGHTA and CDR2 FQGNSA. V lost 4 bases and J lost 2, with 8 bases in between. CDR3 length equals 13 residues. The CDR3 nucleotides read TGTGCCAGCAGCTCTGGTACTCAAGAGACCCAGTACTTC. Encoded protein: CASSSGTQETQYF.

This clone has just a few counts. This rearrangement joins TRBV7-9 to TRBJ1-1; D remains ambiguous. Germline-derived CDR1 and CDR2 are SEHNR and FQNEAQ (reference sequence). The CDR3 is made up of 12 amino acids. The V end was cut by 1 base, the J end by 7 bases, with 7 bases between. The CDR3 bases are TGTGCCAGCAGCTTAGGGCAGGTTGAAGCTTTCTTT. Translated, it gives CASSLGQVEAFF.